The 22 T cell receptor beta chains below come from one sample, sequenced in a study of blood T cell repertoires in COVID-19. Clones were sequenced by immunoSEQ multiplex PCR, and TCRdb holds only the in-frame ones, with some missing. The data contain about 290,000 clones, under 90% of them seen just once; the ten biggest clones take up 11%. Sequences were obtained from peripheral blood. These receptors came from a woman in her thirties with COVID-19, enrolled during active disease.

The chain combines TRBV5-1 with TRBJ2-7; 13 bases align to TRBD2. There are 14 residues in the CDR3. Trimming cost V 4 bases and J 4 bases; bases outside gene matches: 2. The germline V gene encodes CDR1 SGHRS and CDR2 YFSETQ. CDR3 in amino acids: CASSRTSGGYEQYF. The CDR3 DNA follows: TGCGCCAGCAGCAGGACTAGCGGGGGTTACGAGCAGTACTTC.

The chain is built from TRBV29-1 and TRBJ1-3; a weak D match, TRBD1 (5 bases). The CDR3 extends over 15 amino acids. The germline V gene encodes CDR1 SQVTM and CDR2 ANQGSEA. Between the trimmed V and J ends, which lost 4 bases and 0 bases, there was a span of 13 bases. CDR3 sequence reads: CSVGKGMSSGNTIYF. CDR3 sequence (DNA): TGCAGCGTTGGAAAGGGGATGAGCTCTGGAAACACCATATATTTT. Full variable domain (outside the CDR3, taken from reference TRBV29-1 and TRBJ1-3): SAVISQKPSRDICQRGTSLTIQCQVDSQVTMMFWYRQQPGQSLTLIATANQGSEATYESGFVIDKFPISRPNLTFSTLTVSNMSPEDSSIYLCSVGKGMSSGNTIYFGEGSWLTVV.

The chain links TRBV6-5 to TRBJ1-1, with 8 bases identical to TRBD1. CDR3 size: 15 residues. V lost 0 bases and J lost 4; bases outside the gene matches: 4. The germline V gene encodes CDR1 MNHEY and CDR2 SVGAGI. The CDR3 loop is CASSYSAGGFTEAFF. Written as DNA, the CDR3 is TGTGCCAGCAGTTACTCCGCAGGGGGCTTCACTGAAGCTTTCTTT.

The chain uses TRBV7-6 and TRBJ1-2; D not resolved. The germline CDR1 and CDR2 sequences are SGHVS and FNYEAQ. This CDR3 has 13 amino acids. V lost 1 base, J lost 3 bases, and 6 bases lay in between. CDR3 sequence: CASSLGGDYGYTF. The CDR3 DNA reads as TGTGCCAGCAGCTTAGGAGGCGACTATGGCTACACCTTC.

This clone came up once. This chain connects TRBV2 to TRBJ1-1; 7 bases fit TRBD1. Germline CDR1 reads SNHLY; CDR2 reads FYNNEI. V lost 11 bases to trimming and J lost 4 bases; unmatched junction nucleotides: 7. CDR3 length: 12 amino acids. CDR3 nucleotide sequence: TGTGCCCGTTTCACAGGGGTCACTGAAGCTTTCTTT. Translated, it gives CARFTGVTEAFF.

The rearrangement uses TRBV18 and TRBJ2-1, with 8 bases aligning to TRBD1. The trim removed 6 bases at V and 9 bases at J, leaving 7 bases unmatched. Germline V gene lookup returns CDR1 KGHSH and CDR2 LQKENI. This CDR3 contains 13 residues. CDR3 DNA sequence: TGTGCCAGCTCGGCTTCAGGGGGCGGTGAGCAGTTCTTC. Amino acids: CASSASGGGEQFF.

The chain recombines TRBV3-1 (or the pseudogene TRBV3-2) with TRBJ2-3, with 8 bases fitting TRBD1. CDR1 and CDR2 (germline): LGHDT, YNNKEL (reference sequence). This CDR3 has 16 residues. Trimming removed 5 bases from V and 0 bases from J; junction bases left unmatched: 7. The CDR3 protein is CASSADRGRSTDTQYF. CDR3 coding DNA: TGTGCCAGCAGCGCCGACAGGGGTAGGAGCACAGATACGCAGTATTTT.

J is TRBJ2-3 and V is TRBV27; 9 nucleotides agree with TRBD1. The junction had 6 bases not matched to a gene; V was cut back by 7 bases and J by 4 bases. Germline V lookup: CDR1 MNHEY, CDR2 SMNVEV (reference sequence). The CDR3 has 14 residues. The chain's CDR3 is CASTVQGAADTQYF. CDR3 DNA: TGTGCCAGCACCGTACAGGGGGCCGCAGATACGCAGTATTTT.

The rearrangement links TRBV7-8 to TRBJ2-7; D not resolved. Trimming removed 5 bases from V and 3 bases from J, with 5 bases in between. Germline V gene sequence: CDR1 SGHVS, CDR2 FQNEAQ. The CDR3 sequence is 11 residues long. The CDR3 reads CASSPRYEQYF. CDR3 bases: TGTGCCAGCAGCCCCCGCTACGAGCAGTACTTC.

The genes are TRBV19 and TRBJ1-2; 12 bases line up with TRBD1. V shed 5 bases, J shed 4 bases, and the junction held 8 bases outside the gene matches. The CDR3 is made up of 16 amino acids. CDR1 is LNHDA, CDR2 SQIVND, per germline (reference sequence). As DNA, the CDR3 is TGTGCCAGTAGTGTTGGGACAGGGGGCGCCGGCTATGGCTACACCTTC. Translated: CASSVGTGGAGYGYTF. Full variable domain (remainder filled in from reference TRBV19 and TRBJ1-2): DGGITQSPKYLFRKEGQNVTLSCEQNLNHDAMYWYRQDPGQGLRLIYYSQIVNDFQKGDIAEGYSVSREKKESFPLTVTSAQKNPTAFYLCASSVGTGGAGYGYTFGSGTRLTVV.

The rearrangement links TRBV28 to TRBJ2-2; D may be TRBD1 (6 bases). Germline loops: CDR1 MDHEN, CDR2 SYDVKM. V lost 7 bases to trimming and J lost 0 bases, with 6 bases between them. This CDR3 is built from 13 residues. DNA of the CDR3: TGTGCCAGCAACAGGGCGAACACCGGGGAGCTGTTTTTT. This translates into CASNRANTGELFF.

The CDR3 reads CASRLGQGAEAFF. CDR3 coding DNA: TGTGCCAGCAGGCTAGGACAGGGGGCTGAAGCTTTCTTT. V gene TRBV27 combines with J gene TRBJ1-1; 10 nucleotides agree with TRBD1. From germline, CDR1 is MNHEY and CDR2 SMNVEV (reference sequence). The CDR3 is made up of 13 amino acids. Trimming took 6 bases from V and 6 from J; bases not matched to a gene: 4.

The rearrangement links TRBV7-8 to TRBJ1-2; weak D call: TRBD1 (6 bases). Germline CDR1 reads SGHVS; CDR2 reads FQNEAQ. V was cut by 5 bases and J by 3 bases, with 13 bases left in between. The CDR3 runs 14 residues. The CDR3: CASSTDSTYYGYTF. The DNA of the CDR3 is TGTGCCAGCAGCACGGACAGTACATACTATGGCTACACCTTC. Full variable domain (remainder filled in from reference TRBV7-8 and TRBJ1-2): GAGVSQSPRYKVAKRGQDVALRCDPISGHVSLFWYQQALGQGPEFLTYFQNEAQLDKSGLPSDRFFAERPEGSVSTLKIQRTQQEDSAVYLCASSTDSTYYGYTFGSGTRLTVV.

The chain combines TRBV7-9 with TRBJ1-2; no definite D call. Per germline, CDR1 SEHNR and CDR2 FQNEAQ (reference sequence). Trimming took 6 bases from V and 3 from J, leaving 14 bases between them. The CDR3 is made up of 14 amino acids. The CDR3 region has the DNA TGTGCCAGCAGTGACCCCGTCGGGGACTATGGCTACACCTTC. It yields the protein CASSDPVGDYGYTF.

This clone was observed once. This chain joins TRBV27 and TRBJ2-7, with D hard to call. V was pared by 9 bases and J by 5 bases, with 8 bases between. CDR3 length: 10 amino acids. Germline V gives CDR1 MNHEY, CDR2 SMNVEV (reference sequence). This CDR3 reads CARRGDEQYF. The CDR3, as DNA: TGTGCCAGACGCGGAGACGAGCAGTACTTC.

V is TRBV28 and J is TRBJ2-7; the D gene is possibly TRBD2 (5 bases). CDR3 size: 14 residues. The V end lost 4 bases, the J end lost 3 bases, and 13 bases lay between the germline ends. The V gene's germline CDR1 is MDHEN and CDR2 SYDVKM. The CDR3 here is CASSSSLALYEQYF. CDR3 DNA: TGTGCCAGCAGTTCCTCCCTAGCCCTCTACGAGCAGTACTTC. Combining the CDR3 with reference TRBV28 and TRBJ2-7 gives the whole variable domain DVKVTQSSRYLVKRTGEKVFLECVQDMDHENMFWYRQDPGLGLRLIYFSYDVKMKEKGDIPEGYSVSREKKERFSLILESASTNQTSMYLCASSSSLALYEQYFGPGTRLTVT.

This clone was observed once. The chain employs TRBV7-9 and TRBJ1-4; unclear D gene. V shed 1 base and J shed 6 bases, with 12 bases lying between them. CDR1 and CDR2 from the germline V gene are SEHNR and FQNEAQ (reference sequence). This CDR3 spans 15 amino acids. The CDR3 DNA reads as TGTGCCAGCAGCTTAGGCTGGGCCTGGGATGAAAAACTGTTTTTT. Translation gives CASSLGWAWDEKLFF.

The rearrangement links TRBV5-6 to TRBJ2-2, with D maybe TRBD1 (6 bases). The V end was cut by 1 base, the J end by 4 bases, with 14 bases between. This CDR3 comprises 16 residues. Germline V gene sequence: CDR1 SGHDT, CDR2 YYEEEE. DNA for the CDR3: TGTGCCAGCAGCTTGTTCTTACAGGGTTTCACCGGGGAGCTGTTTTTT. Protein: CASSLFLQGFTGELFF.

The genes are TRBV7-2 and TRBJ2-3; a possible D gene is TRBD2 (6 bases). CDR3 length: 16 residues. V lost 6 bases and J lost 6, with 22 bases in between. Germline CDR1 is SGHTA and CDR2 is FQGNSA. CDR3 nucleotide sequence: TGTGCCAGCAGTCTCTTCGTAGCGGCCCAGCGGGATACGCAGTATTTT. This codes for CASSLFVAAQRDTQYF.

This sequence joins TRBV5-1 and TRBJ2-2; maybe TRBD1 (5 bases). Trimming removed 1 base at V and 4 bases at J, with 8 bases between. The length of the CDR3 is 14 residues. Germline CDR1 and CDR2: SGHRS and YFSETQ. The CDR3 reads CASSLLGATGELFF. CDR3 coding DNA: TGCGCCAGCAGCTTGTTAGGGGCCACCGGGGAGCTGTTTTTT.

This clone was picked up one time. V is TRBV4-1 and J is TRBJ1-5, with 7 nucleotides matching TRBD1. Losses at the gene ends were 2 bases for V and 1 base for J; bases not matched to a gene: 5. This CDR3 has 16 residues. CDR1 and CDR2 from the germline V gene are MGHRA and YSYEKL. The CDR3 loop reads CASSQTTGFSNQPQHF. CDR3 bases: TGCGCCAGCAGCCAAACGACAGGGTTCAGCAATCAGCCCCAGCATTTT.

This chain joins TRBV27 and TRBJ1-1, with a tentative D call TRBD1 (5 bases). The CDR3 spans 14 residues. The V and J ends lost 7 bases and 1 base respectively, with 13 bases between them. The germline CDR1 and CDR2 sequences are MNHEY and SMNVEV (reference sequence). CDR3 loop: CASTLRGGNTEAFF. DNA for the CDR3: TGTGCCAGCACCTTAAGGGGAGGGAACACTGAAGCTTTCTTT.